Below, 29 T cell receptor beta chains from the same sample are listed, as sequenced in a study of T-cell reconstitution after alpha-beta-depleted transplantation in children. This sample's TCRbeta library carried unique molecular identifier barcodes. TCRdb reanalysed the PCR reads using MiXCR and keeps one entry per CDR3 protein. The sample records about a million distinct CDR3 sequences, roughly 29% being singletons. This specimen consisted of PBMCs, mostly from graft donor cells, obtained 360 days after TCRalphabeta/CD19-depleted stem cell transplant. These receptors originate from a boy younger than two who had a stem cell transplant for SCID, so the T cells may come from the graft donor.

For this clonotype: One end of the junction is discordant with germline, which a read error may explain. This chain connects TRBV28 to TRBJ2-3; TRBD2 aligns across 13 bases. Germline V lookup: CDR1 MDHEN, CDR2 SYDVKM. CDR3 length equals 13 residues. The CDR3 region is CASSFGLAGVEDF. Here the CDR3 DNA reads TGTGCCAGCAGTTTCGGACTAGCGGGGGTTGAGGATTTT.

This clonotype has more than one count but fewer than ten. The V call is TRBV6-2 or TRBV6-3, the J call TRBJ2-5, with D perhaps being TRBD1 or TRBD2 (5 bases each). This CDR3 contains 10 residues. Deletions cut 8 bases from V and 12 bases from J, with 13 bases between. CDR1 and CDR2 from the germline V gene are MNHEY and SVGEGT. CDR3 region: CASYPGPEYF. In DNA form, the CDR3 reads TGTGCCAGCTACCCGGGACCCGAGTACTTC.

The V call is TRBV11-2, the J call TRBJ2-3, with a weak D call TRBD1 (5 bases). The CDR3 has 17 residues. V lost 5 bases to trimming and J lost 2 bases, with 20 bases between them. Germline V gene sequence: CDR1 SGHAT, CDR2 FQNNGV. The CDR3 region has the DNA TGTGCCAGCAGCCCCGACAGATCTCCGAGATTCACAGATACGCAGTATTTT. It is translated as CASSPDRSPRFTDTQYF.

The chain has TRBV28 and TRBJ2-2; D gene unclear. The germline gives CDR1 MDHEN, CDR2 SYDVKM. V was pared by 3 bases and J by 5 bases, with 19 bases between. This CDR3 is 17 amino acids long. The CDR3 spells CASSFLSGFLETGELFF. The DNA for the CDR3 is TGTGCCAGCAGTTTTCTCTCGGGTTTCTTAGAAACCGGGGAGCTGTTTTTT.

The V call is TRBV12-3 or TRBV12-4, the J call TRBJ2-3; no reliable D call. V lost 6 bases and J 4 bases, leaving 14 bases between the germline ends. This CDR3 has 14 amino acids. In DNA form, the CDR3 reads TGTGCCAGCAGCCCTTTAAGGACGGCAGATACGCAGTATTTT. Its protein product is CASSPLRTADTQYF.

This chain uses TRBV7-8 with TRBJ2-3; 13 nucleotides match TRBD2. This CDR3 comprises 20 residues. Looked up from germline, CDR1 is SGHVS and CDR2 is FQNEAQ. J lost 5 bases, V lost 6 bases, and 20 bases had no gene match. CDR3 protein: CASSHVISPTSGGAKDTQYF. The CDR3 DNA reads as TGTGCCAGCAGTCATGTGATAAGTCCAACTAGCGGGGGGGCAAAAGATACGCAGTATTTT.

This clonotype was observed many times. The CDR3 here is CATGGTTEAFF. CDR3 DNA sequence: TGTGCCACAGGGGGGACGACTGAAGCTTTCTTT. The chain carries TRBV27 and TRBJ1-1, with 7 bases lining up with TRBD1. Germline CDR1 and CDR2: MNHEY and SMNVEV (reference sequence). The CDR3 has 11 residues. Trimming at V came to 10 bases and at J to 5 bases, leaving 4 bases not matched to a gene.

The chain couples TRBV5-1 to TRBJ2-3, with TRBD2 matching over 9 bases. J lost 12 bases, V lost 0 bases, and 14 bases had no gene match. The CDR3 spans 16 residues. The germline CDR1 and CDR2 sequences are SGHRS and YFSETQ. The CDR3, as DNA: TGCGCCAGCAGCTTGGAATCGTGGCAAGCGGGGGGTCGTCAGTATTTT. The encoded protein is CASSLESWQAGGRQYF. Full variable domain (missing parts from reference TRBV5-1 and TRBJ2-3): KAGVTQTPRYLIKTRGQQVTLSCSPISGHRSVSWYQQTPGQGLQFLFEYFSETQRNKGNFPGRFSGRQFSNSRSEMNVSTLELGDSALYLCASSLESWQAGGRQYFGPGTRLTVL.

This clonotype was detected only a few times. This CDR3 is CASSDGLAGSNEQFF. The CDR3 nucleotides read TGCGCCAGCAGCGACGGACTAGCGGGGTCGAATGAGCAGTTCTTC. The chain carries TRBV5-1 and TRBJ2-1; 12 bases are shared with TRBD2. Germline V gene lookup returns CDR1 SGHRS and CDR2 YFSETQ. The V segment lost 4 bases and the J segment 7 bases; nucleotides outside the gene matches: 6. The CDR3 spans 15 residues.

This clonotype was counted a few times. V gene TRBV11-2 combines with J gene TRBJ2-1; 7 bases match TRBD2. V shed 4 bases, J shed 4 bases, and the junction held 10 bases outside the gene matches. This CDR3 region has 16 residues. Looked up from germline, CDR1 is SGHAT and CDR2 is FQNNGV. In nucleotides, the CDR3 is TGTGCCAGCAGCTCGCGGACTAGTCGGATATACAATGAGCAGTTCTTC. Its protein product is CASSSRTSRIYNEQFF.

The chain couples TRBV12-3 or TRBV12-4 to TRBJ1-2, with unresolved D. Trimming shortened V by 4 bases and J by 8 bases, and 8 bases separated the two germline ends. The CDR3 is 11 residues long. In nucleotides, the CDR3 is TGTGCCAGCAGTTCCCATATCGGCTACACCTTC. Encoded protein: CASSSHIGYTF.

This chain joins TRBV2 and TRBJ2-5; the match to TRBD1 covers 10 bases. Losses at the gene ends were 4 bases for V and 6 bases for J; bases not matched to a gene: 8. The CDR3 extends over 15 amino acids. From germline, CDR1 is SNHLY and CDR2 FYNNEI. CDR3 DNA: TGTGCCAGCAGTGGTGGGACAGGGGCTTTCCAGACCCAGTACTTC. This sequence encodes CASSGGTGAFQTQYF.

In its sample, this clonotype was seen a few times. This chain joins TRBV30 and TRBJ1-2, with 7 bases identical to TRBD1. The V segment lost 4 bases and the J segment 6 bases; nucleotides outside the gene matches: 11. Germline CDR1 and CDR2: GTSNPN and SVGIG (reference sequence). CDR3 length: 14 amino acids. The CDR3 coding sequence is TGTGCCTGGACCGCCTTAAGGGGGCTCGATGGCTACACCTTC. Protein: CAWTALRGLDGYTF.

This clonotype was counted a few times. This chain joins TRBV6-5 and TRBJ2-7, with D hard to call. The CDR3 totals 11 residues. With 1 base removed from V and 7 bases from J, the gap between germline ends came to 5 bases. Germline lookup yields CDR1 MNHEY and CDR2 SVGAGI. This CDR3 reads CASSYLKEQYF. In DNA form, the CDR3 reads TGTGCCAGCAGTTACTTGAAAGAGCAGTACTTC.

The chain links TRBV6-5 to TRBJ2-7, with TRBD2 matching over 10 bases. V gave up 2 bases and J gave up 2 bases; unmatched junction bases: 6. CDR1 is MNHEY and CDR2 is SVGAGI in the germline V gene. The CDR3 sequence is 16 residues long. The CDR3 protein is CASSYRKGLATYEQYF. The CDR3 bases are TGTGCCAGCAGTTACCGGAAGGGACTAGCGACCTACGAGCAGTACTTC.

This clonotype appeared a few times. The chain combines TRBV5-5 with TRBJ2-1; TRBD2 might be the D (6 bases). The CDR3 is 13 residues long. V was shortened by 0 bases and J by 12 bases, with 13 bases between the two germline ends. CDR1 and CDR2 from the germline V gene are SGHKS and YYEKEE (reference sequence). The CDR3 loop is CASSLGQTRGQFF. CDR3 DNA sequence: TGTGCCAGCAGCTTGGGGCAGACTAGGGGGCAGTTCTTC.

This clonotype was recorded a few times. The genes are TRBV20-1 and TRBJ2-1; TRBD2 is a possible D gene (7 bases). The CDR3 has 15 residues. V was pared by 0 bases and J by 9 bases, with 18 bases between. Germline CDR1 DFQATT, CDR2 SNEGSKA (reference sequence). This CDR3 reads CSARDSGGPYAEQFF. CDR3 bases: TGCAGTGCTAGAGATTCGGGGGGCCCCTATGCTGAGCAGTTCTTC.

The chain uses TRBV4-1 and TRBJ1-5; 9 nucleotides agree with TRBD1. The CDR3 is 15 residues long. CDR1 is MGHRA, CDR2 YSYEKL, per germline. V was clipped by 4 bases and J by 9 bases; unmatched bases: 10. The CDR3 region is CASSRTGTGSWPQHF. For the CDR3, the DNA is TGCGCCAGCAGCCGCACCGGGACAGGGAGCTGGCCCCAGCATTTT.

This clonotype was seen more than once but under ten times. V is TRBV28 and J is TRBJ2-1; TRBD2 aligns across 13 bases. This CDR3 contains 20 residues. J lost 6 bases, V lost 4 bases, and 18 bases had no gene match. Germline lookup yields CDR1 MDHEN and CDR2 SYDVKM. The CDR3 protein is CASSWVGLGMGLAGSNEQFF. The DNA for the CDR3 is TGTGCCAGCAGTTGGGTTGGACTTGGGATGGGACTAGCGGGGTCCAATGAGCAGTTCTTC.

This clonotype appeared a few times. This CDR3 reads CASSRGTGSFYEQYF. DNA for the CDR3: TGTGCCAGCAGCCGTGGAACAGGATCCTTCTACGAGCAGTACTTC. V and J are TRBV7-7 and TRBJ2-7; maybe TRBD1 (5 bases). This CDR3 has 15 amino acids. CDR1 and CDR2 from the germline V gene are SSHAT and FNYEAQ (reference sequence). Trimming left V 5 bases short and J 3 bases short, with 17 bases between.

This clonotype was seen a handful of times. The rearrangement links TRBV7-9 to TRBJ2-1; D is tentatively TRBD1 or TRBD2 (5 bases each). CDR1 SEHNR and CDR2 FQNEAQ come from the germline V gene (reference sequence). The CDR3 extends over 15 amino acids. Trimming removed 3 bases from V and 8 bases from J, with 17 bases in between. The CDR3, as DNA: TGTGCCAGCAGCTTCCCGTGGGTGGGGGTAGATGAGCAGTTCTTC. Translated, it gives CASSFPWVGVDEQFF.

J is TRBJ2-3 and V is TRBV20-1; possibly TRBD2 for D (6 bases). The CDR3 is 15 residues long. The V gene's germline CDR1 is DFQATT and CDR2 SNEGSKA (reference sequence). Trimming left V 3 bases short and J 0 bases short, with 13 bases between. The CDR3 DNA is TGCAGTGCTAGCCTGGGCGGGGATAGCACAGATACGCAGTATTTT. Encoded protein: CSASLGGDSTDTQYF.

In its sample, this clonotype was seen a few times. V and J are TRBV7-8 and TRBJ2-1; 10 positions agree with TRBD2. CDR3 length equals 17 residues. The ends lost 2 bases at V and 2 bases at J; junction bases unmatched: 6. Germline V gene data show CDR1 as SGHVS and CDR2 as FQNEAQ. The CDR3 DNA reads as TGTGCCAGCAGCTTATGGGAGAGCGGGGGGGCCTACAATGAGCAGTTCTTC. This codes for CASSLWESGGAYNEQFF.

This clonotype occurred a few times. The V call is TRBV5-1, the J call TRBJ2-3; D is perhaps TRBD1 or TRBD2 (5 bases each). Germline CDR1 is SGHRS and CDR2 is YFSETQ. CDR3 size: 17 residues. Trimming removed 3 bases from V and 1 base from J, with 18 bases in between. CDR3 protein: CASSSVLRDLRTDTQYF. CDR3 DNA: TGCGCCAGCAGCTCCGTCCTCCGGGACCTCCGCACAGATACGCAGTATTTT.

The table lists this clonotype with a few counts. As DNA, the CDR3 is TGCGCCAGCAGCCCTTGGGACAGATCCTATGGCTACACCTTC. Encoded protein: CASSPWDRSYGYTF. The rearrangement joins TRBV5-1 to TRBJ1-2; 7 bases match TRBD1. V gave up 4 bases and J gave up 4 bases; unmatched junction bases: 7. The germline CDR1 and CDR2 sequences are SGHRS and YFSETQ. CDR3 size: 14 residues.

The CDR3 loop reads CSAGGTVNTEAFF. The CDR3 nucleotides read TGCAGTGCTGGCGGGACGGTGAACACTGAAGCTTTCTTT. The chain uses TRBV20-1 and TRBJ1-1, with a weak D call TRBD1 (5 bases). Germline CDR1 reads DFQATT; CDR2 reads SNEGSKA (reference sequence). The CDR3 consists of 13 residues. V lost 5 bases and J 0 bases, leaving 10 bases between the germline ends.

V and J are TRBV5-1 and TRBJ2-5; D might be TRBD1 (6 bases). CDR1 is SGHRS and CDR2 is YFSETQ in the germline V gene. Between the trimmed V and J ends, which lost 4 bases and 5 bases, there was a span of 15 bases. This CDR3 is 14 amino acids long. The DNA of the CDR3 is TGCGCCAGCAGCCCCGGACAGATCGGGGAGACCCAGTACTTC. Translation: CASSPGQIGETQYF.

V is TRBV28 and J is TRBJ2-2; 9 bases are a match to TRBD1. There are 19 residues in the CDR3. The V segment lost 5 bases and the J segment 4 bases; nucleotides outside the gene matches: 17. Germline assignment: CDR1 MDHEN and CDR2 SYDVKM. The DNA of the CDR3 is TGTGCCAGCAGTCGTAGAGAAAATCGCGGGACAGGGTTCACCGGGGAGCTGTTTTTT. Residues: CASSRRENRGTGFTGELFF.

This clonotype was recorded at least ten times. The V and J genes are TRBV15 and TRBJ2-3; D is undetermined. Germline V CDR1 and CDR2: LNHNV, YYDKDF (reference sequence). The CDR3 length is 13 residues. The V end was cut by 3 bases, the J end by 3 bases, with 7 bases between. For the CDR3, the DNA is TGTGCCACCAGCAGTCGACCGACAGATACGCAGTATTTT. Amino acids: CATSSRPTDTQYF.